One and the same sample provided the 21 T cell receptor beta chains below, sequenced in a study of shared clonotypes between healthy human individuals. Measured with immunoSEQ multiplex PCR; TCRdb has only the in-frame clones, and not every one. Of about 2.2 million clones listed, about 94% were seen once; the top ten hold under 2%. Naivety among CD8 cells was defined by CD45RO negativity and positive CCR7 selection, thereby excluding terminally differentiated effector memory CD45RA+ cells. The material sequenced was naive CD8+ T cells from PBMCs. The source is a young man in good health. Some clones in this sample may be carry-over from other donors' samples.

About this clone itself: Other DNA variants within this sample encode the same CDR3. The chain joins TRBV7-9 to TRBJ2-7, with D maybe TRBD2 (5 bases). The CDR3 length is 11 residues. Germline V gene lookup returns CDR1 SEHNR and CDR2 FQNEAQ (reference sequence). V was pared by 5 bases and J by 6 bases, with 8 bases between. CDR3 residues: CASSPGGEQYF. Written as DNA, the CDR3 is TGTGCCAGCAGCCCCGGAGGCGAGCAGTACTTC.

V and J are TRBV14 and TRBJ2-1; 7 bases line up with TRBD2. Germline loops: CDR1 SGHDN, CDR2 FVKESK. The junction had 16 bases not matched to a gene; V was cut back by 4 bases and J by 10 bases. The CDR3 length is 16 residues. The chain's CDR3 is CASSPRTSPHAEEQFF. CDR3 nucleotides: TGTGCCAGCAGCCCCCGGACTAGTCCCCATGCAGAAGAGCAGTTCTTC.

This clone occurred a few times. Different DNA sequences within this sample yield the same CDR3. The chain couples TRBV28 to TRBJ1-5; D is unresolved. V lost 3 bases to trimming and J lost 7 bases, with 4 bases between them. CDR1 MDHEN and CDR2 SYDVKM come from the germline V gene. This CDR3 contains 11 residues. In nucleotides, the CDR3 is TGTGCCAGCAGTTTGGCGCAGCCCCAGCATTTT. Translating it yields CASSLAQPQHF.

Concerning this clone itself: The junction departs from the called germline gene at one end, perhaps through a read error. This rearrangement joins TRBV5-1 to TRBJ1-3, with D maybe TRBD1 (5 bases). The CDR3 consists of 15 residues. Germline V gene lookup returns CDR1 SGHRS and CDR2 YFSETQ. The chain's CDR3 is CASSPTGGSVNTIYF. The CDR3 DNA follows: TGCGCCAGCAGCCCCACCGGGGGGTCTGTAAACACCATATATTTT.

J is TRBJ1-5 and V is TRBV4-3; possibly TRBD1 for D (6 bases). Trimming shortened V by 1 base and J by 4 bases, and 11 bases separated the two germline ends. The CDR3 extends over 15 amino acids. Germline CDR1 and CDR2: LGHNA and YSLEER. Here the CDR3 DNA reads TGCGCCAGCAGCCAAGCCTGGGGGCTTAATCAGCCCCAGCATTTT. The encoded protein is CASSQAWGLNQPQHF.

J is TRBJ2-2 and V is TRBV27; D possibly matches TRBD1 or TRBD2 (7 bases each). The CDR3 covers 14 residues. Per germline, CDR1 MNHEY and CDR2 SMNVEV (reference sequence). Trimming took 8 bases from V and 4 from J, leaving 14 bases between them. CDR3 nucleotide sequence: TGTGCCAGCGGGGAGGGGGCCGCCACCGGGGAGCTGTTTTTT. This sequence encodes CASGEGAATGELFF.

The chain links TRBV6-5 to TRBJ1-2; possible D gene TRBD1, 5 bases. Germline CDR1 reads MNHEY; CDR2 reads SVGAGI. V lost 6 bases and J lost 4, with 18 bases in between. The length of the CDR3 is 15 residues. The CDR3 sequence is CASSLSRDGIYGYTF. The CDR3 DNA is TGTGCCAGCAGCCTCAGTCGGGACGGGATCTATGGCTACACCTTC.

This clone appeared a single time. The chain combines TRBV6-5 with TRBJ2-3; D is uncertain. The CDR3 has 15 amino acids. Germline assignment: CDR1 MNHEY and CDR2 SVGAGI. Trimming removed 4 bases at V and 4 bases at J, with 15 bases between. The CDR3 region is CASSSQFQRPDTQYF. CDR3 bases: TGTGCCAGCAGTTCACAGTTCCAGCGCCCAGATACGCAGTATTTT.

In the case of this clone: This sample also contains other DNA sequences that code for the same CDR3. The V gene is TRBV27, the J gene TRBJ2-2; D is undetermined. Germline V gives CDR1 MNHEY, CDR2 SMNVEV (reference sequence). V was cut by 0 bases and J by 2 bases, with 7 bases left in between. The CDR3 is 15 residues long. For the CDR3, the DNA is TGTGCCAGCAGTTTATCTCAGAGTAACACCGGGGAGCTGTTTTTT. Protein sequence: CASSLSQSNTGELFF.

This chain uses TRBV4-3 with TRBJ2-7; D uncertain. Trimming removed 4 bases at V and 4 bases at J, with 11 bases between. The CDR3 sequence is 13 residues long. From germline, CDR1 is LGHNA and CDR2 YSLEER. The CDR3 coding sequence is TGCGCCAGCAGCCCTAAAGGAAAGTACGAGCAGTACTTC. Encoded protein: CASSPKGKYEQYF.

This sequence joins TRBV7-6 and TRBJ2-1, with 12 bases fitting TRBD2. The CDR3 is made up of 22 amino acids. Trimming took 0 bases from V and 1 from J; bases not matched to a gene: 16. Germline-derived CDR1 and CDR2 are SGHVS and FNYEAQ. CDR3 region: CASSLAEARLAGAVDSYNEQFF. In DNA, the CDR3 is TGTGCCAGCAGCTTAGCCGAGGCCCGACTAGCGGGAGCGGTCGATTCCTACAATGAGCAGTTCTTC.

For the CDR3, the DNA is TGTGCCAGCAGTCCGACTCGACTCTCCTACAATGAGCAGTTCTTC. It specifies CASSPTRLSYNEQFF. The rearrangement joins TRBV28 to TRBJ2-1; no clear D. Germline-derived CDR1 and CDR2 are MDHEN and SYDVKM. The CDR3 is 15 amino acids. V gave up 5 bases and J gave up 0 bases, with 11 bases separating them.

The chain is built from TRBV20-1 and TRBJ1-2, with D uncertain. The CDR3 has 11 amino acids. CDR1 is DFQATT and CDR2 is SNEGSKA in the germline V gene (reference sequence). V shed 3 bases and J shed 8 bases, with 10 bases lying between them. CDR3 amino acids: CSARDPLGYTF. The CDR3 DNA sequence: TGCAGTGCTAGGGACCCGTTAGGCTACACCTTC.

The chain uses TRBV7-6 and TRBJ2-1; D is perhaps TRBD2 (6 bases). There are 16 residues in the CDR3. In germline, CDR1 is SGHVS, CDR2 FNYEAQ. The V end was cut by 5 bases, the J end by 4 bases, with 18 bases between. The CDR3 loop is CASSPRTGERYNEQFF. CDR3 coding DNA: TGTGCCAGCAGCCCCCGGACGGGGGAACGTTACAATGAGCAGTTCTTC. Together with reference TRBV7-6 and TRBJ2-1, the CDR3 gives the full variable domain: GAGVSQSPRYKVTKRGQDVALRCDPISGHVSLYWYRQALGQGPEFLTYFNYEAQQDKSGLPNDRFSAERPEGSISTLTIQRTEQRDSAMYRCASSPRTGERYNEQFFGPGTRLTVL.

In regard to this clone: This specimen includes other DNA sequences encoding the same CDR3. The V call is TRBV19, the J call TRBJ2-3; TRBD2 matches at 7 bases. Germline loops: CDR1 LNHDA, CDR2 SQIVND (reference sequence). Trimming removed 3 bases from V and 0 bases from J; junction bases left unmatched: 3. This CDR3 has 15 amino acids. The DNA for the CDR3 is TGTGCCAGTAGTATTGGTAGCGGGAGCACAGATACGCAGTATTTT. As protein: CASSIGSGSTDTQYF.

To note about this clone: Other DNA sequences of this sample code for an identical CDR3. The V gene is TRBV9, the J gene TRBJ1-1; D possibly corresponds to TRBD1 (6 bases). CDR3 length: 13 residues. Germline V lookup: CDR1 SGDLS, CDR2 YYNGEE. Trimming removed 3 bases from V and 4 bases from J, with 10 bases in between. CDR3 region: CASSELRGTEAFF. The CDR3 coding sequence is TGTGCCAGCAGCGAGCTCAGGGGCACTGAAGCTTTCTTT.

The V call is TRBV6-6, the J call TRBJ1-2; 7 bases are shared with TRBD1. Germline V CDR1 and CDR2: MNHNY, SVGAGI (reference sequence). There are 13 residues in the CDR3. Germline trimming cut 6 bases from V and 6 bases from J; bases unmatched to any gene: 7. CDR3 protein: CASRSDRANGYTF. CDR3 coding DNA: TGTGCCAGCAGATCCGACAGGGCCAATGGCTACACCTTC.

This clone occurred once. This rearrangement joins TRBV5-1 to TRBJ2-1, with TRBD2 matching over 9 bases. The CDR3 extends over 15 amino acids. Germline trimming cut 7 bases from V and 7 bases from J; bases unmatched to any gene: 12. Germline values: CDR1 SGHRS, CDR2 YFSETQ. This CDR3 is CASQKDSGSINEQFF. CDR3 DNA sequence: TGCGCCAGCCAAAAAGATAGCGGGAGCATAAATGAGCAGTTCTTC.

The rearrangement links TRBV10-3 to TRBJ2-1, with 7 bases lining up with TRBD1. CDR1 is ENHRY, CDR2 SYGVKD, per germline. This CDR3 contains 16 residues. Trimming at V came to 6 bases and at J to 7 bases, leaving 15 bases not matched to a gene. The CDR3 bases are TGTGCCATCAGCATCCAAGGGGGCGTTCAAGATAATGAGCAGTTCTTC. It encodes CAISIQGGVQDNEQFF.

The rearrangement links TRBV6-1 to TRBJ1-1, with D possibly matching TRBD1 (5 bases). Germline V gene lookup returns CDR1 MNHNS and CDR2 SASEGT. The CDR3 consists of 15 residues. V dropped 3 bases and J dropped 5 bases, with 16 bases sitting between them. The CDR3 loop is CASSDWQGSMTEAFF. Here the CDR3 DNA reads TGTGCCAGCAGTGATTGGCAGGGCAGTATGACTGAAGCTTTCTTT.

V usage is TRBV6-5 and J usage is TRBJ2-7; perhaps TRBD1 as D (7 bases). Germline V gene data show CDR1 as MNHEY and CDR2 as SVGAGI. The CDR3 length is 16 residues. V was trimmed by 0 bases and J by 4 bases, leaving 16 bases between them. CDR3 region: CASSYSSGDRPYEQYF. CDR3 sequence (DNA): TGTGCCAGCAGTTACTCGTCGGGGGACAGACCTTACGAGCAGTACTTC.